The source of this T cell receptor beta chain is a study of blood T cell repertoires in COVID-19. CDR1 and CDR2 (germline): SGHTA, FQGNSA. The ends lost 1 base at V and 5 bases at J; junction bases unmatched: 12. The CDR3 loop spans 18 amino acids. How the authors handled the data: Estimated nucleated cell counts came from reference gene primer amplification. Measured with immunoSEQ multiplex PCR; TCRdb has only the in-frame clones, and not every one. V, J and clone size reflect that table, while D and trimming were determined from the DNA. This table holds roughly 62,000 clones, about 87% found once.

The receptor comes from a human donor with active COVID-19. The donor label of this sample is uncertain. Source material: peripheral blood. The gene calls are TRBV7-2 and TRBJ2-2; 8 bases agree with TRBD2. CDR3 residues: CASSLGTSSRRITGELFF. In DNA form, the CDR3 reads TGTGCCAGCAGCTTAGGGACTAGCTCTCGTAGGATTACCGGGGAGCTGTTTTTT.